Listed here are 25 T cell receptor beta chains from one sample, sequenced in a study of blood T cell repertoires in COVID-19. Clones were sequenced by immunoSEQ multiplex PCR, and TCRdb holds only the in-frame ones, with some missing. The data show about 250,000 clones, around 86% seen once. Material: peripheral blood. The receptors derive from a woman aged 40 to 49 who had recovered from COVID-19.

CDR3 DNA sequence: TGTGCCAGCAGGAGGGGGGGTTCACCCCTCCACTTT. Protein product: CASRRGGSPLHF. This chain joins TRBV6-5 and TRBJ1-6; possibly TRBD1 for D (6 bases). The germline V gene has CDR1 MNHEY and CDR2 SVGAGI. Trimming cost V 6 bases and J 9 bases, with 9 bases left between them. The length of the CDR3 is 12 residues.

This chain joins TRBV9 and TRBJ1-2; the match to TRBD1 covers 7 bases. CDR3 size: 15 residues. With 4 bases clipped from V and 3 bases from J, the junction kept 9 bases outside the gene matches. Germline V gene sequence: CDR1 SGDLS, CDR2 YYNGEE. The CDR3 loop is CASSTSTGRDYGYTF. CDR3 DNA sequence: TGTGCCAGCAGCACCTCGACAGGGCGTGACTATGGCTACACCTTC.

This chain links TRBV28 with TRBJ2-1; 7 nucleotides line up with TRBD2. Germline trimming cut 3 bases from V and 8 bases from J; bases unmatched to any gene: 7. The CDR3 runs to 14 residues. Germline V CDR1 and CDR2: MDHEN, SYDVKM. DNA for the CDR3: TGTGCCAGCAGTTTTGCGGGAGTTCGCTATGAGCAGTTCTTC. Its translation: CASSFAGVRYEQFF.

The DNA for the CDR3 is TGCGCCAGCAGCTTTGGGGTCTCATCGGGGGAGCAGTACTTC. This translates into CASSFGVSSGEQYF. This chain uses TRBV5-1 with TRBJ2-7, with D maybe TRBD2 (5 bases). The CDR3 sequence is 14 residues long. Germline V gene data show CDR1 as SGHRS and CDR2 as YFSETQ. V lost 2 bases and J lost 7, with 16 bases in between.

J is TRBJ2-1 and V is TRBV5-1, with 15 bases fitting TRBD2. CDR3 length: 16 amino acids. The J segment lost 5 bases and the V segment lost 4 bases, leaving 4 bases of the junction unmatched. Germline V lookup: CDR1 SGHRS, CDR2 YFSETQ. CDR3 in amino acids: CASSPGLAGGHNEQFF. CDR3 bases: TGCGCCAGCAGCCCGGGACTAGCGGGAGGCCACAATGAGCAGTTCTTC. Full variable domain (remainder filled in from reference TRBV5-1 and TRBJ2-1): KAGVTQTPRYLIKTRGQQVTLSCSPISGHRSVSWYQQTPGQGLQFLFEYFSETQRNKGNFPGRFSGRQFSNSRSEMNVSTLELGDSALYLCASSPGLAGGHNEQFFGPGTRLTVL.

The chain carries TRBV7-8 and TRBJ1-1, with TRBD1 matching 11 bases. After removal of 5 bases from V and 4 bases from J, the junction contained 12 bases not matched to a gene. This CDR3 spans 17 amino acids. Germline V lookup: CDR1 SGHVS, CDR2 FQNEAQ. The CDR3 DNA sequence: TGTGCCAGCAGCCACGGACAGGGGGCAAATTGGGTCACTGAAGCTTTCTTT. Its protein product is CASSHGQGANWVTEAFF.

The chain recombines TRBV18 with TRBJ2-1, with a tentative D call TRBD2 (6 bases). V was clipped by 3 bases and J by 3 bases, with 9 bases between them. Germline-derived CDR1 and CDR2 are KGHSH and LQKENI. CDR3 length: 14 residues. The CDR3 nucleotides read TGTGCCAGCTCACCGAGGGAGGACTACAATGAGCAGTTCTTC. The encoded protein is CASSPREDYNEQFF. The whole variable domain, filled in from reference TRBV18 and TRBJ2-1, reads NAGVMQNPRHLVRRRGQEARLRCSPMKGHSHVYWYRQLPEEGLKFMVYLQKENIIDESGMPKERFSAEFPKEGPSILRIQQVVRGDSAAYFCASSPREDYNEQFFGPGTRLTVL.

The chain has TRBV7-9 and TRBJ1-1; D might be TRBD1 (6 bases). The germline V and J ends were trimmed by 5 bases and 8 bases, with 15 bases remaining between them. The germline CDR1 and CDR2 sequences are SEHNR and FQNEAQ (reference sequence). CDR3 length: 13 amino acids. The CDR3 DNA sequence: TGTGCCAGCAGCGAAGGGGGGGAGTCAGAAGCTTTCTTT. Protein product: CASSEGGESEAFF.

The chain carries TRBV27 and TRBJ1-5; 9 positions agree with TRBD1. Per the germline V gene, CDR1 is MNHEY and CDR2 is SMNVEV (reference sequence). J lost 9 bases, V lost 4 bases, and 13 bases had no gene match. The CDR3 spans 16 residues. The chain's CDR3 is CASSYLAGQGVLPQHF. In DNA form, the CDR3 reads TGTGCCAGCAGTTACCTTGCGGGACAGGGAGTCTTGCCCCAGCATTTT.

This clone appeared a single time. The rearrangement joins TRBV6-5 to TRBJ2-1; 9 bases are a match to TRBD1. Unmatched junction bases numbered 8, after V lost 7 bases and J lost 4 bases. CDR3 length: 15 amino acids. CDR1 and CDR2 (germline): MNHEY, SVGAGI. The CDR3 region is CASNWRTGAYNEQFF. DNA for the CDR3: TGTGCCAGCAACTGGCGGACAGGGGCTTACAATGAGCAGTTCTTC.

This clone has just a few counts. This chain uses TRBV11-2 with TRBJ2-2, with TRBD1 matching over 8 bases. The CDR3 is 15 residues long. Germline lookup yields CDR1 SGHAT and CDR2 FQNNGV. J gave up 4 bases and V 0 bases, and 1 base lay outside the gene matches. The chain's CDR3 is CASSLETGVTGELFF. CDR3 DNA sequence: TGTGCCAGCAGCTTAGAGACAGGGGTCACCGGGGAGCTGTTTTTT. The whole variable domain, remainder taken from reference TRBV11-2 and TRBJ2-2, is EAGVAQSPRYKIIEKRQSVAFWCNPISGHATLYWYQQILGQGPKLLIQFQNNGVVDDSQLPKDRFSAERLKGVDSTLKIQPAKLEDSAVYLCASSLETGVTGELFFGEGSRLTVL.

The chain recombines TRBV7-3 with TRBJ2-1; the D gene is possibly TRBD2 (5 bases). Trimming took 2 bases from V and 10 from J, leaving 9 bases between them. The CDR3 extends over 12 amino acids. Per the germline V gene, CDR1 is SGHTA and CDR2 is FQGTGA. The CDR3 region has the DNA TGTGCCAGCAGCTTAGAAGGGAGAGAGCAGTTCTTC. Its protein product is CASSLEGREQFF.

The rearrangement uses TRBV9 and TRBJ2-1, with 9 bases fitting TRBD1. CDR3 length equals 17 residues. Trimming at V came to 3 bases and at J to 5 bases, leaving 12 bases not matched to a gene. Per the germline V gene, CDR1 is SGDLS and CDR2 is YYNGEE. For the CDR3, the DNA is TGTGCCAGCAGCGGAGGGACAGGGAATATAGGAGACAATGAGCAGTTCTTC. Its translation is CASSGGTGNIGDNEQFF.

The chain joins TRBV2 to TRBJ2-3, with 8 bases that match TRBD1. V dropped 9 bases and J dropped 0; count of bases not matched to a gene: 11. The CDR3 extends over 16 amino acids. The V gene's germline CDR1 is SNHLY and CDR2 FYNNEI. The DNA of the CDR3 is TGTGCCAGTCCTCTCAGACAGGGGCCTAGCACAGATACGCAGTATTTT. Protein sequence: CASPLRQGPSTDTQYF.

Only one count was recorded for this clone. The chain is built from TRBV2 and TRBJ1-2, with D perhaps TRBD1 (6 bases). Trimming took off 6 bases at V and 5 bases at J, with 16 bases between the two ends. The CDR3 has 14 amino acids. The germline V gene encodes CDR1 SNHLY and CDR2 FYNNEI. CDR3 coding DNA: TGTGCCAGCAGGGAGACAGGTTCGTCGTATGGCTACACCTTC. This gives the protein CASRETGSSYGYTF.

For the CDR3, the DNA is TGTGCCAGCAGCCCCGGGGGGGCTCGCACAGATACGCAGTATTTT. Encoded protein: CASSPGGARTDTQYF. The chain employs TRBV6-2 or TRBV6-3 and TRBJ2-3; 8 nucleotides match TRBD2. The CDR3 length is 15 residues. The germline gives CDR1 MNHEY, CDR2 SVGEGT. Trimming removed 6 bases from V and 1 base from J; junction bases left unmatched: 6.

V usage is TRBV6-1 and J usage is TRBJ1-5; 12 positions agree with TRBD1. The CDR3 loop spans 21 amino acids. Trimming at V came to 2 bases and at J to 0 bases, leaving 14 bases not matched to a gene. CDR1 and CDR2 (germline): MNHNS, SASEGT. CDR3 loop: CASSEIRLAGTGGYSNQPQHF. As DNA, the CDR3 is TGTGCCAGCAGTGAAATACGACTCGCCGGGACAGGGGGCTATAGCAATCAGCCCCAGCATTTT.

This rearrangement joins TRBV7-9 to TRBJ1-6, with TRBD1 identical over 9 bases. Germline CDR1 reads SEHNR; CDR2 reads FQNEAQ (reference sequence). V was pared by 1 base and J by 9 bases, with 10 bases of the junction left unmatched. The CDR3 spans 17 residues. The CDR3 spells CASSLGTLQGAGSPLHF. The CDR3 DNA reads TGTGCCAGCAGCTTAGGCACCTTACAGGGGGCAGGTTCACCCCTCCACTTT.

This clone was seen a single time. This chain uses TRBV20-1 with TRBJ2-1; D might be TRBD2 (6 bases). The V gene lost 2 bases and the J gene lost 9 bases, with 8 bases spanning the gap. Germline V gene lookup returns CDR1 DFQATT and CDR2 SNEGSKA (reference sequence). The CDR3 totals 11 residues. This CDR3 reads CSARRGIEQFF. The CDR3 DNA follows: TGCAGTGCTAGACGGGGGATTGAGCAGTTCTTC.

Only one count was recorded for this clone. J is TRBJ2-1 and V is TRBV27; tentative D call: TRBD2 (5 bases). Germline CDR1 and CDR2: MNHEY and SMNVEV (reference sequence). V was cut by 7 bases and J by 4 bases, with 11 bases left in between. The CDR3 consists of 13 residues. The CDR3, as DNA: TGTGCCAGCATGGCGGGTGGGTACAATGAGCAGTTCTTC. Protein product: CASMAGGYNEQFF.

The chain joins TRBV18 to TRBJ1-2; no reliable D call. This CDR3 is built from 15 residues. The germline V gene encodes CDR1 KGHSH and CDR2 LQKENI. The V and J ends lost 1 base and 6 bases respectively, with 15 bases between them. The CDR3 DNA reads TGTGCCAGCTCACCACAACGGGAATTGTCGGATGGCTACACCTTC. Translating gives CASSPQRELSDGYTF.

This clone was seen many times. The V gene is TRBV11-3, the J gene TRBJ2-1, with 10 bases matching TRBD2. The CDR3 has 15 residues. The junction had 4 bases not matched to a gene; V was cut back by 4 bases and J by 4 bases. Per the germline V gene, CDR1 is SGHNT and CDR2 is YENEEA. The CDR3 DNA is TGTGCCAGCAGCTCAGGACTAGCGGAGTACAATGAGCAGTTCTTC. It encodes CASSSGLAEYNEQFF.

The genes are TRBV7-2 and TRBJ2-3, with D maybe TRBD1 (6 bases). The CDR3 runs to 17 residues. V lost 4 bases and J lost 4, with 21 bases in between. From germline, CDR1 is SGHTA and CDR2 FQGNSA. In DNA form, the CDR3 reads TGTGCCAGCAGCTCTCCCGGAGAGGGGGTCGGGCCAGATACGCAGTATTTT. Its protein product is CASSSPGEGVGPDTQYF.

J is TRBJ2-5 and V is TRBV19; the match to TRBD2 covers 11 bases. Germline assignment: CDR1 LNHDA and CDR2 SQIVND (reference sequence). This CDR3 is built from 20 residues. V was clipped by 5 bases and J by 2 bases; unmatched bases: 19. As DNA, the CDR3 is TGTGCCAGTAGTCCCTATTCACTAGCGGGAGCAGACAGGGTACAAGAGACCCAGTACTTC. Amino acids: CASSPYSLAGADRVQETQYF. The whole variable domain, filled in from reference TRBV19 and TRBJ2-5, reads DGGITQSPKYLFRKEGQNVTLSCEQNLNHDAMYWYRQDPGQGLRLIYYSQIVNDFQKGDIAEGYSVSREKKESFPLTVTSAQKNPTAFYLCASSPYSLAGADRVQETQYFGPGTRLLVL.

This chain links TRBV30 with TRBJ2-7; 8 bases align to TRBD1. The J segment lost 4 bases and the V segment lost 1 base, leaving 0 bases of the junction unmatched. This CDR3 is built from 12 residues. Looked up from germline, CDR1 is GTSNPN and CDR2 is SVGIG (reference sequence). The CDR3 DNA is TGTGCCTGGAGTGGACAGGGGTACGAGCAGTACTTC. Its protein product is CAWSGQGYEQYF.